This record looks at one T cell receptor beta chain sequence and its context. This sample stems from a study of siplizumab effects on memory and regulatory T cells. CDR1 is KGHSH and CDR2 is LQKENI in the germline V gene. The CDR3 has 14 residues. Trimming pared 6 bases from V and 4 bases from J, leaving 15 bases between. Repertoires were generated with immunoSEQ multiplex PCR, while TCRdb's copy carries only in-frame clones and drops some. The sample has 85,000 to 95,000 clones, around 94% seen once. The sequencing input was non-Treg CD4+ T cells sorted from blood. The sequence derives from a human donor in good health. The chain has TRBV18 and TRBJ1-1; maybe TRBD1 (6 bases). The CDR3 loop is CASSLGGAGTEAFF. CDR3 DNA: TGTGCCAGCTCCCTGGGGGGGGCCGGCACTGAAGCTTTCTTT.